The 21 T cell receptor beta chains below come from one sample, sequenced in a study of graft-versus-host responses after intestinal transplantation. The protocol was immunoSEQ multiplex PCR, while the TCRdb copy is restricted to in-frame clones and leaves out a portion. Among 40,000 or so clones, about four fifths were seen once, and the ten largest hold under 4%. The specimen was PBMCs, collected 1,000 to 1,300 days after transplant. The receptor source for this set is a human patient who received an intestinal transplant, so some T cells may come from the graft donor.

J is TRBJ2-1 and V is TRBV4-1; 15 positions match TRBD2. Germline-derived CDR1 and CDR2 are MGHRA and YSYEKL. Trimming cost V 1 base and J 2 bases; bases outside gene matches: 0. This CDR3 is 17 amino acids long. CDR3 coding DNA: TGCGCCAGCAGCCAAGGGACTAGCGGGAGGGCCTACAATGAGCAGTTCTTC. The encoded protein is CASSQGTSGRAYNEQFF.

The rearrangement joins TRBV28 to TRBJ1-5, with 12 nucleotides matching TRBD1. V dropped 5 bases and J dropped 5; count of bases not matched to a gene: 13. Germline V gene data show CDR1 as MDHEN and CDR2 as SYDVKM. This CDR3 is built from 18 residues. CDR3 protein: CASSLGTGGPSWDQPQHF. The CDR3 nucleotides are TGTGCCAGCAGTCTCGGGACAGGGGGCCCCTCTTGGGATCAGCCCCAGCATTTT.

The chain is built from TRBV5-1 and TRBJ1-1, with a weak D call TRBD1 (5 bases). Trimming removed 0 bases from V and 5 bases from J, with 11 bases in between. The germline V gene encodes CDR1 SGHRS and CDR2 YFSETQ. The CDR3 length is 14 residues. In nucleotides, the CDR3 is TGCGCCAGCAGCTTGGCGGGGGGAGAAACTGAAGCTTTCTTT. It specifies CASSLAGGETEAFF.

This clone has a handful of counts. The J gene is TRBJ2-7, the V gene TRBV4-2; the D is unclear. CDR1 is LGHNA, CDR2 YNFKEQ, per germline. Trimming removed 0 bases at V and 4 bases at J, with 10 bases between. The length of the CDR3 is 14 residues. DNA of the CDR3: TGTGCCAGCAGCCAAGATCTTAGTGGGTACGAGCAGTACTTC. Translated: CASSQDLSGYEQYF.

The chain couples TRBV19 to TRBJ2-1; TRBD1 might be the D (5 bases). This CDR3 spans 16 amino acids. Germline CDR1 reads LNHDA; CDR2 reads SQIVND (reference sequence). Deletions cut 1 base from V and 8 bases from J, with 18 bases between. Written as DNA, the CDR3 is TGTGCCAGTAGTATAGTGGGCAGGGAAAATAGGTATGAGCAGTTCTTC. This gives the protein CASSIVGRENRYEQFF.

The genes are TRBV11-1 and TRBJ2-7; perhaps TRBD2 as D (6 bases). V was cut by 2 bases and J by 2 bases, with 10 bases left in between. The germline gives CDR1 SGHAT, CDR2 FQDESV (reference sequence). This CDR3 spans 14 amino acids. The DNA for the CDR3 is TGTGCCAGCAGCTTACGGGGGTCTACCTACGAGCAGTACTTC. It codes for CASSLRGSTYEQYF.

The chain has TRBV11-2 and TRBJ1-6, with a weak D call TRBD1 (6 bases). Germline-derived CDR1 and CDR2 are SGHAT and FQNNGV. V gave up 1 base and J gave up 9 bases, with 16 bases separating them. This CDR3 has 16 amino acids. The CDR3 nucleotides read TGTGCCAGCAGCTTAGCCCACCTAGGACAGATTTCACCCCTCCACTTT. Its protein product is CASSLAHLGQISPLHF.

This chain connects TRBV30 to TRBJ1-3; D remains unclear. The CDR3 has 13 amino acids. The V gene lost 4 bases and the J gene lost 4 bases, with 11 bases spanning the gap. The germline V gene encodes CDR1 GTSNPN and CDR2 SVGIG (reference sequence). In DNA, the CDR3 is TGTGCCTGGAAAGCGGGTGGCGGAAACACCATATATTTT. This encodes CAWKAGGGNTIYF.

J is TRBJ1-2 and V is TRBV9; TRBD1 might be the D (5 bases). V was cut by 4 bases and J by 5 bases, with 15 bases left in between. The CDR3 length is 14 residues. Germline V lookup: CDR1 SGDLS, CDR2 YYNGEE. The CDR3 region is CASSSQAGSYGYTF. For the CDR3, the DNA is TGTGCCAGCAGCTCCCAAGCAGGGTCTTATGGCTACACCTTC.

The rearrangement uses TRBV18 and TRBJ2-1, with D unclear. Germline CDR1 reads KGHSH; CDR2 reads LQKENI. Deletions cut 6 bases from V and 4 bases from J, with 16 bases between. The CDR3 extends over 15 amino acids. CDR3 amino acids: CASSADGFVYNEQFF. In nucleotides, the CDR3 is TGTGCCAGCTCCGCTGACGGTTTTGTATACAATGAGCAGTTCTTC.

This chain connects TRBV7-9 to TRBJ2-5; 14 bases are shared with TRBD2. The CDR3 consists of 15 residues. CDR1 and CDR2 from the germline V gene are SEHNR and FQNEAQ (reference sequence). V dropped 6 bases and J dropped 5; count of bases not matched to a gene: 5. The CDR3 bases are TGTGCCAGCAGTTCGAGACTAGCGGGAGGGGAGACCCAGTACTTC. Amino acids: CASSSRLAGGETQYF.

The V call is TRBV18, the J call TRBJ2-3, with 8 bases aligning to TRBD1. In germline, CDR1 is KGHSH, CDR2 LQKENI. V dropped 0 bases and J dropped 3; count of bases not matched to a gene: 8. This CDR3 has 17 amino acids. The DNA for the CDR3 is TGTGCCAGCTCACCACCTGTAGGGACAGGCAATACAGATACGCAGTATTTT. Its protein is CASSPPVGTGNTDTQYF. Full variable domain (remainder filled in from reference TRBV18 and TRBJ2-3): NAGVMQNPRHLVRRRGQEARLRCSPMKGHSHVYWYRQLPEEGLKFMVYLQKENIIDESGMPKERFSAEFPKEGPSILRIQQVVRGDSAAYFCASSPPVGTGNTDTQYFGPGTRLTVL.

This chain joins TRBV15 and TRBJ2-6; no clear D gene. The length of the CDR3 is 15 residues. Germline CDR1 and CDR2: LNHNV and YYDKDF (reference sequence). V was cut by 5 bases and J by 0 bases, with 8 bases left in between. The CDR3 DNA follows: TGTGCCACCAGCCCCCGACCCTCTGGGGCCAACGTCCTGACTTTC. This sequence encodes CATSPRPSGANVLTF.

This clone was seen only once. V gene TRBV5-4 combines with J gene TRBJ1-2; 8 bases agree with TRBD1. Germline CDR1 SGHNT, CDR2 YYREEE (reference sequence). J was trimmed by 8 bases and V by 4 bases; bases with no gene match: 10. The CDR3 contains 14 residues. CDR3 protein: CASSVRDRGGGYTF. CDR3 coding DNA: TGTGCCAGCAGCGTAAGAGACAGGGGAGGAGGCTACACCTTC. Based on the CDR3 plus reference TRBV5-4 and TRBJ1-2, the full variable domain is ETGVTQSPTHLIKTRGQQVTLRCSSQSGHNTVSWYQQALGQGPQFIFQYYREEENGRGNFPPRFSGLQFPNYSSELNVNALELDDSALYLCASSVRDRGGGYTFGSGTRLTVV.

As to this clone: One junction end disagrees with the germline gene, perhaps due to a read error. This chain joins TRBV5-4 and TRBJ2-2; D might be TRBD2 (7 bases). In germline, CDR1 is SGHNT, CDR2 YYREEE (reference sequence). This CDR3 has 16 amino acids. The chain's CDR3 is CASSEGGARGTRELFF. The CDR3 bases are TGTGCCAGCAGCGAAGGGGGGGCTCGAGGCACCAGGGAGCTGTTTTTT.

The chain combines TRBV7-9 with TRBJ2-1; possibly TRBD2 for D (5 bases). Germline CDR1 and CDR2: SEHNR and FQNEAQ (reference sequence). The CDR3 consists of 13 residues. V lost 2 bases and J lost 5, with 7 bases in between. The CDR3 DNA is TGTGCCAGCAGCTTAACGGGAAACAATGAGCAGTTCTTC. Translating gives CASSLTGNNEQFF.

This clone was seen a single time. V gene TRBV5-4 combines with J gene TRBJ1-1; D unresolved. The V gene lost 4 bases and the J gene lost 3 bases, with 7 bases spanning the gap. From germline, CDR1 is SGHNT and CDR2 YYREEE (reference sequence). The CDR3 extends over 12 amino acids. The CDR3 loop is CASSRIDTEAFF. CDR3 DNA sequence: TGTGCCAGCAGCCGGATAGACACTGAAGCTTTCTTT.

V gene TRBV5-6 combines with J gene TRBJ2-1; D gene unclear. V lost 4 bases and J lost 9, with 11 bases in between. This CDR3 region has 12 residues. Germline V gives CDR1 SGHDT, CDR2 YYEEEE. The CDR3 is CASSRSSGEQFF. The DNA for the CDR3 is TGTGCCAGCAGCAGAAGCTCAGGTGAGCAGTTCTTC.

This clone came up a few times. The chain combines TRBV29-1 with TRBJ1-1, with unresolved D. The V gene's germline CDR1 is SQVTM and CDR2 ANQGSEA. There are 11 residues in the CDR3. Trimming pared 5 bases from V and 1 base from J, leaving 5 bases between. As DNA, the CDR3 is TGCAGCGTTAGGTGGAACACTGAAGCTTTCTTT. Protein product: CSVRWNTEAFF.

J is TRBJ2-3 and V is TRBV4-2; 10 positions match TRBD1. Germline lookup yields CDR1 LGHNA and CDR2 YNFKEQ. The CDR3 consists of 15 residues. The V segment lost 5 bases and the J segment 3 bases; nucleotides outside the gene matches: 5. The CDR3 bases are TGTGCCAGCAGCTCCGGGACAGGGGTTACAGATACGCAGTATTTT. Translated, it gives CASSSGTGVTDTQYF.

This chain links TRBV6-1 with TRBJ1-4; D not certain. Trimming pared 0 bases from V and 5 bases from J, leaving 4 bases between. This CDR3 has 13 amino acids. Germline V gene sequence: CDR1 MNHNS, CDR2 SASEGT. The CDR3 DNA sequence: TGTGCCAGCAGTGAAGCTGGGAATGAAAAACTGTTTTTT. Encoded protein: CASSEAGNEKLFF.